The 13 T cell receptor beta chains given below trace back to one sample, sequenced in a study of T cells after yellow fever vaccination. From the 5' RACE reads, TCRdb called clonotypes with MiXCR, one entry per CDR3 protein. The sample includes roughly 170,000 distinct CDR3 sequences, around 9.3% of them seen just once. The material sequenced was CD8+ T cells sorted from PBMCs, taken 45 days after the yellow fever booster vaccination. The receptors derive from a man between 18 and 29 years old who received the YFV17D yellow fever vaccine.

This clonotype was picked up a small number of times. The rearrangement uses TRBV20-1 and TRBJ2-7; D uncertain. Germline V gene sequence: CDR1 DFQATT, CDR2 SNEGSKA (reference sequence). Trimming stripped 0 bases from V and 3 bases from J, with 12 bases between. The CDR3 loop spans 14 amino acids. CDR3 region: CSAREGYGIYEQYF. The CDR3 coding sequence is TGCAGTGCTAGAGAAGGTTACGGTATCTACGAGCAGTACTTC.

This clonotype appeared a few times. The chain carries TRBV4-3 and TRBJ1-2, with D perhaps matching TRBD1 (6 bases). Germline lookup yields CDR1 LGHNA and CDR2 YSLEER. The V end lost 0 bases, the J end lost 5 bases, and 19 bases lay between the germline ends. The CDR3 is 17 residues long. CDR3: CASSQDHAGALSYGYTF. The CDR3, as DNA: TGCGCCAGCAGCCAAGATCACGCAGGGGCGTTGTCGTATGGCTACACCTTC.

CDR3 loop: CASSPEEASGETQYF. CDR3 bases: TGTGCCAGCAGCCCTGAAGAAGCCTCCGGAGAGACCCAGTACTTC. The chain carries TRBV7-9 and TRBJ2-5, with D unresolved. Germline assignment: CDR1 SEHNR and CDR2 FQNEAQ (reference sequence). V gave up 5 bases and J gave up 4 bases, with 17 bases separating them. This CDR3 region has 15 residues.

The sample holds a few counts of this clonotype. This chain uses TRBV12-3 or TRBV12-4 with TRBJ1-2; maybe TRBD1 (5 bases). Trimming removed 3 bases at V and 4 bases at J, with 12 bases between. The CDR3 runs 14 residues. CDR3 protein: CASSLVGVGYGYTF. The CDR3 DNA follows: TGTGCCAGCAGTTTGGTGGGGGTTGGCTATGGCTACACCTTC.

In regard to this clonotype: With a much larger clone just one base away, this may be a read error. The CDR3 sequence is CASSAGTPYTEQFF. DNA for the CDR3: TGTGCCAGCAGCGCCGGGACCCCCTACACTGAGCAGTTCTTC. The chain uses TRBV9 and TRBJ2-1; the D call may be TRBD1 or TRBD2 (5 bases each). The CDR3 totals 14 residues. Germline-derived CDR1 and CDR2 are SGDLS and YYNGEE.

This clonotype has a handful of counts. The chain's CDR3 is CASSRGGSGPQHF. The CDR3 DNA reads as TGTGCCAGCAGCCGTGGGGGCTCGGGGCCCCAGCATTTT. The genes are TRBV5-6 and TRBJ1-5; D possibly corresponds to TRBD1 (6 bases). Germline CDR1 and CDR2: SGHDT and YYEEEE. The CDR3 contains 13 residues. V gave up 4 bases and J gave up 9 bases, with 14 bases separating them.

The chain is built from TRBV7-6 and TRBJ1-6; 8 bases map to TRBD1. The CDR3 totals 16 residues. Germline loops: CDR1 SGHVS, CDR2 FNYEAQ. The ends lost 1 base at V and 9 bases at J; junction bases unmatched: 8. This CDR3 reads CASSLGGTGGASPLHF. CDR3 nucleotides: TGTGCCAGCAGCTTAGGAGGGACAGGTGGCGCTTCACCCCTCCACTTT. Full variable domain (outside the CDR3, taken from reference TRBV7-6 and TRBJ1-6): GAGVSQSPRYKVTKRGQDVALRCDPISGHVSLYWYRQALGQGPEFLTYFNYEAQQDKSGLPNDRFSAERPEGSISTLTIQRTEQRDSAMYRCASSLGGTGGASPLHFGNGTRLTVT.

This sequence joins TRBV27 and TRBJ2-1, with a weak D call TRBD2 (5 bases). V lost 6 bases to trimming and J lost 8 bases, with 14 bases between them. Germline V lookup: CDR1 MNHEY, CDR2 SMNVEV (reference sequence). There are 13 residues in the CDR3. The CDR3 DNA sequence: TGTGCCAGCAGATCGATATCGGGGTATGAGCAGTTCTTC. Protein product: CASRSISGYEQFF.

The CDR3 DNA follows: TGTGCCAGCAGATCGGGGGTCAGGAGTGACACTGAAGCTTTCTTT. Its translation: CASRSGVRSDTEAFF. This chain connects TRBV27 to TRBJ1-1, with TRBD1 as a possible D gene (5 bases). CDR3 length equals 15 residues. V lost 6 bases and J 3 bases, leaving 17 bases between the germline ends. Germline V gene lookup returns CDR1 MNHEY and CDR2 SMNVEV (reference sequence).

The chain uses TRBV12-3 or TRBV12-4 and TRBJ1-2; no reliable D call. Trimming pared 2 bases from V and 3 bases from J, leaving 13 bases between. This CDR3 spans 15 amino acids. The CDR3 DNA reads TGTGCCAGCAGTTTATCAGCCCCTTGGTACTATGGCTACACCTTC. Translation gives CASSLSAPWYYGYTF.

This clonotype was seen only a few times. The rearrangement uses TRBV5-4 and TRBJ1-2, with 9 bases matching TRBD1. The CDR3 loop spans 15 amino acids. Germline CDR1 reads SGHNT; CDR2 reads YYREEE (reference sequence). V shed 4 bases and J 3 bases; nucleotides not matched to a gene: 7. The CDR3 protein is CASSLDRTGDYGYTF. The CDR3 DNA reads TGTGCCAGCAGCCTGGATCGGACAGGGGACTATGGCTACACCTTC.

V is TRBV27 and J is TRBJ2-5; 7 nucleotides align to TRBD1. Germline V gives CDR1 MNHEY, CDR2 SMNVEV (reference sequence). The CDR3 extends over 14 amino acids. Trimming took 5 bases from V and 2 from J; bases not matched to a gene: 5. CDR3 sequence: CASSIRQGQETQYF. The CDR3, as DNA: TGTGCCAGCAGTATCCGACAGGGTCAAGAGACCCAGTACTTC.

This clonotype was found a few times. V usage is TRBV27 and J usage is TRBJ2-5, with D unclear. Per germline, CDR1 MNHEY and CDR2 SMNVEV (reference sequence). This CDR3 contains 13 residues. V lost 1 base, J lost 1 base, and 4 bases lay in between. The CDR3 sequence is CASSLYPQETQYF. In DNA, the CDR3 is TGTGCCAGCAGTTTATACCCCCAAGAGACCCAGTACTTC.